This T cell receptor beta chain was sequenced for a study of PD-1 blockade in classical Hodgkin lymphoma. General study points: While CD8+ TCR diversity did not rise significantly by C4D1, CD4+ TCR diversity did. At baseline, newly diagnosed patients reportedly showed less TCR diversity than healthy donors. Baseline diversity in complete responders resembled that of newly diagnosed patients.

All the patients suffered relapse after autologous stem cell transplantation, and brentuximab vedotin exposure differed. Patients' outcomes at their best amounted to complete response, partial response or progressive disease. Clones were read by immunoSEQ multiplex PCR, and TCRdb kept only the in-frame ones, dropping some. The sample consists of about 23,000 clones, roughly two thirds of them appearing once. The germline V gene encodes CDR1 MDHEN and CDR2 SYDVKM. This CDR3 comprises 15 residues. V lost 6 bases and J lost 6, with 18 bases in between. This clone was counted between two and nine times. Antigen specificity is unknown.

The sequenced sample was peripheral blood mononuclear cells (PBMCs), obtained at baseline. The genes are TRBV28 and TRBJ1-5; D might be TRBD1 (5 bases). This TCR was sampled from a human donor with classical Hodgkin lymphoma. The CDR3 nucleotides are TGTGCCAGCAGGGTGGAAGGCAGGGTGAGTCAGCCCCAGCATTTT. Protein product: CASRVEGRVSQPQHF.